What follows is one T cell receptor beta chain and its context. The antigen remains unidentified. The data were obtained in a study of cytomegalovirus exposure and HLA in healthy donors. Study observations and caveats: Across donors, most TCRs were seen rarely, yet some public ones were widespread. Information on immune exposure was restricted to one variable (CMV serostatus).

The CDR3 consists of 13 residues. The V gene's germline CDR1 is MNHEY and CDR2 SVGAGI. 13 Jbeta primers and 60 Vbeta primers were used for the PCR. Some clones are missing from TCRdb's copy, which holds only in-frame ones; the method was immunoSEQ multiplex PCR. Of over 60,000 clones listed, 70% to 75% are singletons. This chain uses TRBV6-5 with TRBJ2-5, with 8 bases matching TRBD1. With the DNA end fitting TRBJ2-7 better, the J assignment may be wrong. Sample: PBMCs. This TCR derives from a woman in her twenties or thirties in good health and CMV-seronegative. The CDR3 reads CASTGTGFYEQYF. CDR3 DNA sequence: TGTGCCAGCACCGGGACAGGTTTCTACGAGCAGTACTTC.